This record covers a single T cell receptor (beta chain). The target antigen is unknown. This entry comes from a study of cytomegalovirus exposure and HLA in healthy donors. Study-wide context: Of approximately 400 genotyped donors, about 81% clustered with self-reported Caucasian donors. Study-wide findings and caveats: CMV serostatus stood as the only immune exposure information on hand. The study put 150 to 200 TCR beta chains on its list as cytomegalovirus-associated.

The CDR3 has 15 residues. The J segment lost 6 bases and the V segment lost 3 bases, leaving 11 bases of the junction unmatched. Per germline, CDR1 SGHTA and CDR2 FQGNSA. Researchers ran the PCR with 60 Vbeta and 13 Jbeta primers. Libraries were prepared by immunoSEQ multiplex PCR; TCRdb keeps only in-frame clonotypes and omits some of them. Among around 100,000 clones, roughly 80% were seen once, and the ten largest hold 1.5% to 2%. The sequence came from a woman between 40 and 55 years old in good health and CMV-seronegative. This sequence joins TRBV7-2 and TRBJ2-7, with 7 bases that match TRBD2. Sequenced material: PBMCs. CDR3 sequence (DNA): TGTGCCAGCAGCTTTGGGGGGAGCGGGATAGGCGAGCAGTACTTC. Translating it yields CASSFGGSGIGEQYF.